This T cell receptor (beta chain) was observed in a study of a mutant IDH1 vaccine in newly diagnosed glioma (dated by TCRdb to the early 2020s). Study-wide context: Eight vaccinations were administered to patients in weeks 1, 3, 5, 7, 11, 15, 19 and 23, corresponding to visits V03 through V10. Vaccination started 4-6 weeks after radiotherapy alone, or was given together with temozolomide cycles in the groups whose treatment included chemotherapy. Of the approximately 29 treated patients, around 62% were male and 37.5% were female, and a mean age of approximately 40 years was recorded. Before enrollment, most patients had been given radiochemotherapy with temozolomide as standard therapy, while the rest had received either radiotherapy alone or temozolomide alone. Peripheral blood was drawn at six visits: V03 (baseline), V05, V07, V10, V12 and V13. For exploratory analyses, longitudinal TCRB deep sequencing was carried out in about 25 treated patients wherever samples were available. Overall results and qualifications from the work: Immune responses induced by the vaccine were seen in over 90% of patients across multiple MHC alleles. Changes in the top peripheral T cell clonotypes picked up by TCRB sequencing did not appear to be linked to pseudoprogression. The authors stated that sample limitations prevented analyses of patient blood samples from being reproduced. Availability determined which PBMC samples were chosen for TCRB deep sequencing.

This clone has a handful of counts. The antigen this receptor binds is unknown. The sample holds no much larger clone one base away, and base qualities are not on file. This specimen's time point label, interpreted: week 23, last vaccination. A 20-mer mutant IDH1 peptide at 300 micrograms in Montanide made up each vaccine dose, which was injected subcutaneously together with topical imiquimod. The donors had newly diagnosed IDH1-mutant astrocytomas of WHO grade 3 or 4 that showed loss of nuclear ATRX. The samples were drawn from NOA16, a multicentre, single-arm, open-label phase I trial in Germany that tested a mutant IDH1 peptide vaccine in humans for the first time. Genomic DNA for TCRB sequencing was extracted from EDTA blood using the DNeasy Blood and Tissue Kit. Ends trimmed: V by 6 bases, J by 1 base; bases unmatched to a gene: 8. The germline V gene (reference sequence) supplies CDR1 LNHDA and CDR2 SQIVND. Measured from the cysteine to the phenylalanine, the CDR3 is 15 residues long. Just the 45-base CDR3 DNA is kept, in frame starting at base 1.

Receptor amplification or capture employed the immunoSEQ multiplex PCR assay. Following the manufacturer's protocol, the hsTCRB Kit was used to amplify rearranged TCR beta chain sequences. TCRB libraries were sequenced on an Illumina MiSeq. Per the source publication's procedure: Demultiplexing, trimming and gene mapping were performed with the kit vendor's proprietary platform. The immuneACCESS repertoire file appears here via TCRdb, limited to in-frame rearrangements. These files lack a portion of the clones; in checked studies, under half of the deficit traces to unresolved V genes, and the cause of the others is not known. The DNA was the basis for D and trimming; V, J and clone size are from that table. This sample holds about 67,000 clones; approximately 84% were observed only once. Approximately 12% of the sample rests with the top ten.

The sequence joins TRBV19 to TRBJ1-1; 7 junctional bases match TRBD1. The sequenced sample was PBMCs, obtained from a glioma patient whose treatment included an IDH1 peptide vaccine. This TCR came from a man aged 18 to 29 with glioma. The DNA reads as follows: TGTGCCAGTAGCGGGCCCGGGACAGCGAACACTGAAGCTTTCTTT. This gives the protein CASSGPGTANTEAFF.